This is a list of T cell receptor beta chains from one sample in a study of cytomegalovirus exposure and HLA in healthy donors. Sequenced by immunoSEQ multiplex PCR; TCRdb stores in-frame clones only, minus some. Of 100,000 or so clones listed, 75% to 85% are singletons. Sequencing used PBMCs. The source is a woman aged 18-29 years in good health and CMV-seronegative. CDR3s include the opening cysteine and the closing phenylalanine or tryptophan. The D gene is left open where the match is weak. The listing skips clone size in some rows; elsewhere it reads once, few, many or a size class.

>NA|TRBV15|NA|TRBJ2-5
CATSRDPPPRGWWTQYF
TGTGCCACCAGCAGAGACCCCCCCCCTAGGGGGTGGTGGACCCAGTACTTC
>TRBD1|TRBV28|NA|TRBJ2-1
CASSSNRGENSYNEQFF
TGTGCCAGCAGTTCCAACAGGGGCGAAAACTCCTACAATGAGCAGTTCTTC
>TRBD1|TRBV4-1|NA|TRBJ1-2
CASSQDRGDGYTF
TGCGCAAGCAGCCAAGACAGGGGAGATGGCTACACCTTC
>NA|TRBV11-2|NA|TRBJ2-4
CASSLATGLPSKNIQYF
TGTGCCAGCAGCTTAGCGACAGGTCTTCCTTCCAAAAACATTCAGTACTTC
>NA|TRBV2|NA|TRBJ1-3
CASSTGTLGNTIYF
TGTGCCAGCAGTACCGGGACACTAGGAAACACCATATATTTT
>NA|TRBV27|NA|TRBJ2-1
CASSLSTGDYNEQFF
TGTGCCAGCAGTTTATCGACGGGAGACTACAATGAGCAGTTCTTC
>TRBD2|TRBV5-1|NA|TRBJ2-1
CASSFDPSGAYNEQFF
TGCGCCAGCAGCTTCGATCCTAGCGGGGCCTACAATGAGCAGTTCTTC
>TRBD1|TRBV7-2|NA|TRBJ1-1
CASSLDRGTEAFF
TGTGCCAGCAGCTTGGACAGGGGCACTGAAGCTTTCTTT
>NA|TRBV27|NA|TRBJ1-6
CASSLGGFGSPLHF
TGTGCCAGCAGTTTAGGGGGGTTTGGATCACCCCTTCACTTT
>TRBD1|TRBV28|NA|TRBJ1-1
CAIDRGLNTEAFF
TGTGCGATCGACAGGGGGCTGAACACTGAAGCTTTCTTT
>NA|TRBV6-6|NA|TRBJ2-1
CASSYSDEPGDEQFF
TGTGCCAGCAGTTACTCGGACGAACCGGGGGATGAGCAGTTCTTC
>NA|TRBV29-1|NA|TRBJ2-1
CSVDLYNEQFF
TGCAGCGTTGACCTGTACAATGAGCAGTTCTTC
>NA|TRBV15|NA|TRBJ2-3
CATSLAPSTDTQYF
TGTGCCACCAGCCTAGCCCCGAGCACAGATACGCAGTATTTT
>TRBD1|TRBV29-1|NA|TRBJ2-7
CSVEPGQGYEQYF
TGCAGCGTTGAACCCGGACAGGGGTACGAGCAGTACTTC
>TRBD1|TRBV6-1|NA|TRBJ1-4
CASSGLTGGAFEKLFF
TGTGCCAGCAGTGGGTTAACAGGGGGCGCATTCGAAAAACTGTTTTTT
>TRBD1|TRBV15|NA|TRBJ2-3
CATSRGQGEIDTQYF
TGTGCCACCAGCAGGGGGCAGGGGGAGATAGATACGCAGTATTTT
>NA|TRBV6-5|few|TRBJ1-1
CASSPDRLSNTEAFF
TGTGCCAGCAGTCCAGACAGGCTCTCGAACACTGAAGCTTTCTTT
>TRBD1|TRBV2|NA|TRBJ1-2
CASQVGQGEYGYTF
TGTGCCAGCCAAGTGGGACAGGGGGAGTATGGCTACACCTTC
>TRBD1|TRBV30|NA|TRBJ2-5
CAGNRDRGETQYF
TGTGCCGGAAACCGGGACAGGGGGGAGACCCAGTACTTC
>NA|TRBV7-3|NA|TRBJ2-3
CASSYDSHTQYF
TGTGCCAGCAGCTATGACTCACATACGCAGTATTTT
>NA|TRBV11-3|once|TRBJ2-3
CASSLGRVSTDTQYF
TGTGCCAGCAGCTTAGGTCGGGTATCGACAGATACGCAGTATTTT
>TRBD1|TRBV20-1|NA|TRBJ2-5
CSASGGAHLDF
TGCAGTGCTTCAGGGGGTGCCCACCTGGACTTC
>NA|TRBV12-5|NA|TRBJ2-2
CASGLDRTWPNTGELFF
TGTGCTAGTGGTCTCGACCGGACATGGCCGAACACCGGGGAGCTGTTTTTT
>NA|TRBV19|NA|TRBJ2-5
CASSSGGTQETQYF
TGTGCCAGTAGTTCGGGCGGGACGCAAGAGACCCAGTACTTC
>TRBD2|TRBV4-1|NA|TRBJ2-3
CASPTSGHTDTQYF
TGCGCCAGCCCAACTAGCGGACACACAGATACGCAGTATTTT
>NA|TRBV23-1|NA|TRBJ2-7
CASSRGRVIYEQYF
TGCGCCAGCAGTCGCGGCAGGGTGATCTACGAGCAGTACTTC
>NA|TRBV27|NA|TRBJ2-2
CASSIWTDPGELFF
TGTGCCAGCAGTATATGGACAGATCCCGGGGAGCTGTTTTTT
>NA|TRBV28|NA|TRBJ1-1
CASSKTPRGTEAFF
TGTGCCAGCAGTAAGACGCCAAGGGGGACTGAAGCTTTCTTT
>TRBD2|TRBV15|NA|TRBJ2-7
CATSRDPRTRTSGSAPSSYEQYF
TGTGCCACCAGCAGAGACCCCCGGACCCGAACTAGCGGGAGCGCTCCTAGCTCCTACGAGCAGTACTTC
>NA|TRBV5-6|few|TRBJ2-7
CASSLARGASYEQYF
TGTGCCAGCAGCTTGGCCCGGGGGGCGTCTTACGAGCAGTACTTC
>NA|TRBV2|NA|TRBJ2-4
CASSVPIGAKNIQYF
TGTGCCAGCAGTGTTCCTATCGGGGCCAAAAACATTCAGTACTTC
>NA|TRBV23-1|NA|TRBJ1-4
CASSHPAPATNEKLFF
TGCGCCAGCAGTCATCCCGCGCCCGCAACTAATGAAAAACTGTTTTTT
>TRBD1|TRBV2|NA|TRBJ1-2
CASSVTQGVYGYTF
TGTGCCAGCAGTGTGACCCAGGGGGTTTATGGCTACACCTTC
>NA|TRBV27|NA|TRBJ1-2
CASSPTTPGSDGYTF
TGTGCCAGCAGTCCAACTACTCCGGGATCGGATGGCTACACCTTC
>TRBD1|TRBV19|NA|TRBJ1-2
CASSTTVRQGYGYTF
TGTGCCAGTAGTACCACGGTTAGACAGGGGTATGGCTACACCTTC
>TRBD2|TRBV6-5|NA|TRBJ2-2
CASSWGLASTGELFF
TGTGCCAGCAGTTGGGGACTAGCGTCGACCGGGGAGCTGTTTTTT
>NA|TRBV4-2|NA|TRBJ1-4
CASSQDTARNEKLFF
TGTGCCAGCAGCCAAGATACTGCCAGGAATGAAAAACTGTTTTTT
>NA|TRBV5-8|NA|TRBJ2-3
CASSLEGRSTDTQYF
TGTGCCAGCAGCTTGGAGGGGCGTAGCACAGATACGCAGTATTTT
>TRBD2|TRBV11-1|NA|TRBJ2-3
CASSLQASGGTDTQYF
TGTGCCAGCAGCTTACAGGCTAGCGGGGGCACAGATACGCAGTATTTT
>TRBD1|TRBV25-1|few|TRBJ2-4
CASSEFETGLNIQYF
TGTGCCAGCAGTGAATTTGAGACAGGGTTGAACATTCAGTACTTC
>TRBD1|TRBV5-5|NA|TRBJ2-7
CASSWGTGGWRAYEQYF
TGTGCCAGCAGCTGGGGGACAGGGGGCTGGCGGGCCTACGAGCAGTACTTC
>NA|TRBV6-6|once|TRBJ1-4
CASRMIASATNEKLFF
TGTGCCAGCAGGATGATAGCCAGTGCAACTAATGAAAAACTGTTTTTT
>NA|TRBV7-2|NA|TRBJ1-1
CASSGGTLNTEAFF
TGTGCCAGCAGCGGAGGGACGCTGAACACTGAAGCTTTCTTT
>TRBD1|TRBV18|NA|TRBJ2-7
CASSQFRQGSSYEQYF
TGTGCCAGCTCACAATTCCGACAGGGGAGCTCCTACGAGCAGTACTTC
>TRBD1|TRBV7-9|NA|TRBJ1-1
CSSSLIGTGWNTEAFF
TGTTCCAGCAGCCTCATTGGGACAGGATGGAACACTGAAGCTTTCTTT
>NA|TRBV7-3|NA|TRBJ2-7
CASSLAGTPSSYEQYF
TGTGCCAGCAGCTTAGCCGGGACACCGAGCTCCTACGAGCAGTACTTC
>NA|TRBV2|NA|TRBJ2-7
CASRQRPYEQYF
TGTGCCAGCAGACAACGCCCCTACGAGCAGTACTTC
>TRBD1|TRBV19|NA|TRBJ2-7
CASSIGTGGNEQYF
TGTGCCAGTAGTATCGGGACAGGGGGAAACGAGCAGTACTTC
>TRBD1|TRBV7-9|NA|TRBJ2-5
CASRRGPQETQYF
TGTGCCAGCAGGAGGGGGCCCCAAGAGACCCAGTACTTC
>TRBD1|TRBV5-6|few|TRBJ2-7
CASSSDRVDEQYF
TGTGCCAGCAGCTCGGACAGGGTTGACGAGCAGTACTTC
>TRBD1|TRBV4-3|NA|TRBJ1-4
CASSRIRTGRDEKLFF
TGCGCCAGCAGCCGGATAAGGACAGGGCGGGATGAAAAACTGTTTTTT
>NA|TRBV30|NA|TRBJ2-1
CAWSVLNEQFF
TGTGCCTGGAGTGTATTAAATGAGCAGTTCTTC
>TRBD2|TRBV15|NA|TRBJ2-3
CATSTKRGGPDTQYF
TGTGCCACCAGCACCAAGCGGGGGGGCCCAGATACGCAGTATTTT
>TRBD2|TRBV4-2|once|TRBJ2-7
CASSQEWGLDYEQYF
TGTGCCAGCAGCCAAGAATGGGGACTAGACTACGAGCAGTACTTC
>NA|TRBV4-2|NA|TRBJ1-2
CASSQTRQDNYGYTF
TGTGCCAGCAGCCAAACCCGTCAGGATAACTATGGCTACACCTTC
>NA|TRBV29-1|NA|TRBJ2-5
CSLLKGPLQQETQYF
TGCAGCTTATTGAAAGGTCCATTACAGCAAGAGACCCAGTACTTC
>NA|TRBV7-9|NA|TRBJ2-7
CASSWESYEQYF
TGTGCCAGCAGCTGGGAGAGCTACGAGCAGTACTTC